This TCR beta chain was sequenced during a study of T-cell reconstitution after alpha-beta-depleted transplantation in children. Overall study results and limits: From surviving recipient T cells and thymic progenitors came the high day-60 TCRbeta diversity observed in some patients. T-cell numbers and diversity, one year after transplant, stemmed largely from T cells that were newly produced.

A library of TCRbeta sequences, prepared with unique molecular identifiers, was generated. TCRdb used MiXCR to reprocess the PCR reads, holding one entry per CDR3 protein. This sample carries 490,000 or so distinct CDR3 sequences, about 10% of them seen once, and the ten largest clones take 2% to 2.5%. This CDR3 is 15 amino acids long. V dropped 5 bases and J dropped 1 base, with 11 bases sitting between them. The germline V gene has CDR1 SGHAT and CDR2 FQNNGV. This clonotype has a count of ten or more. Its antigen is not identified. Source: PBMCs, taken before TCRalphabeta/CD19-depleted stem cell transplant. The TCR sequence derives from a child aged 2-15 years with inherited bone marrow failure, due to receive a stem cell transplant. The V and J genes are TRBV11-2 and TRBJ2-2, with D possibly matching TRBD1 (6 bases). CDR3 in DNA: TGTGCCAGCAGCCCAATACAGGGGAACACCGGGGAGCTGTTTTTT. This gives the protein CASSPIQGNTGELFF.